What follows describes a single T cell receptor (beta chain). Sequenced by immunoSEQ multiplex PCR; TCRdb stores in-frame clones only, minus some. Among about 110,000 clones listed, 69% were seen once. The sample originates from a study of blood T cell repertoires in COVID-19. Study summary: Samples of COVID-19 (acute and convalescent) were obtained from the United States, Italy and Spain. The analysed material was cDNA or gDNA that came from T cells, B-cell-depleted T cells, or PBMCs.

This CDR3 region has 15 residues. Germline V gives CDR1 SGHAT, CDR2 FQNNGV. The V gene lost 5 bases and the J gene lost 2 bases, with 15 bases spanning the gap. The receptor's source is an elderly man with acute or convalescent COVID-19. The chain employs TRBV11-2 and TRBJ2-5; D may be TRBD1 (5 bases). Sequenced material: peripheral blood. In nucleotides, the CDR3 is TGTGCCAGCAGCAAGAGGACACCTTCGCAAGAGACCCAGTACTTC. Its translation: CASSKRTPSQETQYF.